This T cell receptor (beta chain) came from a study of post-analysis software for immune sequencing data. Study-level points and caveats: With TRBV5-6, TRBV5-1 and TRBV20-1 included, about 5 TRBV segments were more frequent in patients than in controls. Strong co-clustering by F measure linked samples that shared a preparation batch. Diversity measured as normalized Chao1 was significantly lower in multiple sclerosis patients than in controls.

As regards this clonotype: Its target is unknown.

Sequencing libraries made from TCR beta cDNA carried unique molecular identifiers. TCRdb itself ran the PCR reads through MiXCR, one entry per CDR3 protein. The repertoire includes fewer than 850,000 distinct CDR3 sequences, about 43% of them detected once, and roughly 4.9% sits in the top ten. Germline V gives CDR1 SGHDN, CDR2 FVKESK. CDR3 length equals 14 residues. V was clipped by 0 bases and J by 0 bases, with 5 bases between them. The sample taken for sequencing was blood. V is TRBV14 and J is TRBJ1-2, with no clear D. This receptor was identified in a girl between 10 and 17 years old with multiple sclerosis. The CDR3 bases are TGTGCCAGCAGCCAAGAGCTATCTAACTATGGCTACACCTTC. Amino acid sequence: CASSQELSNYGYTF.